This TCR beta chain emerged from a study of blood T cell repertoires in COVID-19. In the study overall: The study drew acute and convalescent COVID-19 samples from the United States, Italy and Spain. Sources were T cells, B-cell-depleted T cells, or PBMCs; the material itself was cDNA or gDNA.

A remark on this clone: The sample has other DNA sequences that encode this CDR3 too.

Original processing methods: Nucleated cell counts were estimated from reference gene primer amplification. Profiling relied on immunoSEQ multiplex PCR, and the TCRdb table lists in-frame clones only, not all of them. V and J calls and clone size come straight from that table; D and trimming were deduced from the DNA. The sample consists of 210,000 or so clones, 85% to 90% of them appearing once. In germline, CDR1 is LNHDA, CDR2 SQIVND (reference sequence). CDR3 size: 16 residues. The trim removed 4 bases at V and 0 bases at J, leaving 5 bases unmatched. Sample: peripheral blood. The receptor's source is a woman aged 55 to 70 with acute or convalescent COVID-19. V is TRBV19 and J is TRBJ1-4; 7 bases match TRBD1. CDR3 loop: CASSTGQAATNEKLFF. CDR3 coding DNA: TGTGCCAGTAGTACCGGACAGGCCGCAACTAATGAAAAACTGTTTTTT.